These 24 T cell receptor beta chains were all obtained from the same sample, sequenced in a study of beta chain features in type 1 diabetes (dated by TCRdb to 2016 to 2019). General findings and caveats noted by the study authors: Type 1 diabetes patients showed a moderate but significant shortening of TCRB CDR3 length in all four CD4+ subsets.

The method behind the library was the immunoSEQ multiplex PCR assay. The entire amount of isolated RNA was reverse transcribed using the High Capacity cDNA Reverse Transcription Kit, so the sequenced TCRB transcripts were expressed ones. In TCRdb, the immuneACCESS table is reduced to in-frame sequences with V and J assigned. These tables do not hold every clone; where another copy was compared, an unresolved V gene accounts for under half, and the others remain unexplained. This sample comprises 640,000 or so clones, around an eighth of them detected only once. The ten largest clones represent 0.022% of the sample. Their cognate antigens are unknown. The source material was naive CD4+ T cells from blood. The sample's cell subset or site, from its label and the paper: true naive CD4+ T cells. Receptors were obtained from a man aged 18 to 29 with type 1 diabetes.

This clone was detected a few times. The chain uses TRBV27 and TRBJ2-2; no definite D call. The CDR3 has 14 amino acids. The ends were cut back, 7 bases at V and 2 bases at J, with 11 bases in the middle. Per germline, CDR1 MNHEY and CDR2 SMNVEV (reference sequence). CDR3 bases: TGTGCCAGCAAAGGGTCAATCAACACCGGGGAGCTGTTTTTT. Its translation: CASKGSINTGELFF.

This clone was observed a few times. The CDR3: CASSLLTGGGYEQYF. The CDR3 DNA follows: TGTGCCAGCAGCTTACTTACAGGGGGCGGCTACGAGCAGTACTTC. The gene calls are TRBV11-2 and TRBJ2-7; TRBD1 agrees at 9 bases. The germline gives CDR1 SGHAT, CDR2 FQNNGV. V was clipped by 2 bases and J by 3 bases; unmatched bases: 5. The CDR3 runs 15 residues.

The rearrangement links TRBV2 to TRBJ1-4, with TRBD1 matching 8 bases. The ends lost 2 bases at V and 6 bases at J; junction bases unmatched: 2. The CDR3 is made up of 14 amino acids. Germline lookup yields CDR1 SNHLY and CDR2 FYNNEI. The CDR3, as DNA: TGTGCCAGCAGTGAAACAGGGGGAGATGAAAAACTGTTTTTT. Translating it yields CASSETGGDEKLFF.

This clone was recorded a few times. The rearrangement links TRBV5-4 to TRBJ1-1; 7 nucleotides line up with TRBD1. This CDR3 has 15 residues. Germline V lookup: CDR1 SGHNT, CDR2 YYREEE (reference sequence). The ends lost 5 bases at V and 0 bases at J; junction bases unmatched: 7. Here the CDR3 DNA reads TGTGCCAGCAGTCTTGGGACAGCAATGAACACTGAAGCTTTCTTT. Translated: CASSLGTAMNTEAFF.

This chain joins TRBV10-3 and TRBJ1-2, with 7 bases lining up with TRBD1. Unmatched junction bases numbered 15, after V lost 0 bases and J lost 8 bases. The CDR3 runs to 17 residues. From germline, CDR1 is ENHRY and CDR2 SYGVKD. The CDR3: CAISESNAAGTVVGYTF. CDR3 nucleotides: TGTGCCATCAGTGAGTCCAATGCGGCCGGGACAGTCGTAGGCTACACCTTC.

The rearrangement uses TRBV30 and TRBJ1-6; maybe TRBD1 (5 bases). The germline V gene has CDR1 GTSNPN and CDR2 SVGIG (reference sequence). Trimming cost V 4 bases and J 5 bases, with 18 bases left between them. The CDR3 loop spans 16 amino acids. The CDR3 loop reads CAWKNLGTGDNSPLHF. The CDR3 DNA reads TGTGCCTGGAAGAACCTCGGGACGGGTGATAATTCACCCCTCCACTTT.

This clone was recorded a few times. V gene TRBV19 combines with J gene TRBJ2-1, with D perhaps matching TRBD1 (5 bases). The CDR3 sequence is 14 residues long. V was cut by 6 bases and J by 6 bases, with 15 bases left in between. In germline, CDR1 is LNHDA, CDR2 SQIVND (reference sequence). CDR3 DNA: TGTGCCAGTAGCCCCCAGCAGGGCTCCAATGAGCAGTTCTTC. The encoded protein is CASSPQQGSNEQFF. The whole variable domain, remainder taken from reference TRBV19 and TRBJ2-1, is DGGITQSPKYLFRKEGQNVTLSCEQNLNHDAMYWYRQDPGQGLRLIYYSQIVNDFQKGDIAEGYSVSREKKESFPLTVTSAQKNPTAFYLCASSPQQGSNEQFFGPGTRLTVL.

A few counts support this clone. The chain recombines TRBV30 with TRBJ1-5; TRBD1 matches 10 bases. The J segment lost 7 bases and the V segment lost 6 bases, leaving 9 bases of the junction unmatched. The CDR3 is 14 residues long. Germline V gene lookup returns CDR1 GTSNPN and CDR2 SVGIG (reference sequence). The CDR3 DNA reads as TGTGCCTGCGCACCGGGACAGGGGTCCCAGCCCCAGCATTTT. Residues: CACAPGQGSQPQHF.

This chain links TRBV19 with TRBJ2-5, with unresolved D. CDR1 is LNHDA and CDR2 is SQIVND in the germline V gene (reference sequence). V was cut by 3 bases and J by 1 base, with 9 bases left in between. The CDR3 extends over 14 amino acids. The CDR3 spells CASSMAGLQETQYF. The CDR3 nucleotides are TGTGCCAGTAGTATGGCAGGCCTCCAAGAGACCCAGTACTTC.

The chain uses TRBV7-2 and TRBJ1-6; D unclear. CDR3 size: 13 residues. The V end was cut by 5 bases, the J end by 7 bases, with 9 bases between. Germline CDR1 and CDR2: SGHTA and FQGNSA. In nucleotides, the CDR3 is TGTGCCAGCAGCCCCTCGCGGAATTCACCCCTCCACTTT. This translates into CASSPSRNSPLHF.

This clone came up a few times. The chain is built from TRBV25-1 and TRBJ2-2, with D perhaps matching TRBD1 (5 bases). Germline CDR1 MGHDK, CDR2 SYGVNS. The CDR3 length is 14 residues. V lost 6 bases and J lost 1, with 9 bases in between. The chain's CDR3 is CASSIRGNTGELFF. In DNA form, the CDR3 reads TGTGCCAGCAGCATAAGGGGGAACACCGGGGAGCTGTTTTTT.

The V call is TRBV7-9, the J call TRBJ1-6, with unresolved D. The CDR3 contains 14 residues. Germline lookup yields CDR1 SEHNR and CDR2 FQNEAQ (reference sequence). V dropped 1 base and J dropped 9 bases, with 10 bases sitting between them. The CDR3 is CASSLGVAGSPLHF. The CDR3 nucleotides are TGTGCCAGCAGCTTAGGGGTGGCGGGTTCACCCCTCCACTTT.

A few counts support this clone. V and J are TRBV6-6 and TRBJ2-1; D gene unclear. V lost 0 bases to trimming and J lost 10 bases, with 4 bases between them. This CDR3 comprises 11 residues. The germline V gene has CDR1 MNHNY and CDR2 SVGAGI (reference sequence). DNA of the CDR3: TGTGCCAGCAGTTACTCGCAAGAGCAGTTCTTC. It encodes CASSYSQEQFF.

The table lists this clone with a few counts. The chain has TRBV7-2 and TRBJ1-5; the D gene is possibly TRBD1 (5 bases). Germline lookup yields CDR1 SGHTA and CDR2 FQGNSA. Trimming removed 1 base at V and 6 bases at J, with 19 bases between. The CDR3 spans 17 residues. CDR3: CASSLVSGFAGGQPQHF. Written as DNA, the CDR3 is TGTGCCAGCAGCTTAGTTTCAGGGTTTGCTGGCGGTCAGCCCCAGCATTTT.

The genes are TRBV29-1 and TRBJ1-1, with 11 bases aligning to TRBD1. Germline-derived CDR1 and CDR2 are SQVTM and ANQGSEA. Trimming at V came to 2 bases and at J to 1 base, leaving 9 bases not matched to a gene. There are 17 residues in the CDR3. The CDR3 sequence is CSVEPRPGQGGNTEAFF. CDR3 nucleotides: TGCAGCGTTGAACCTAGACCGGGACAGGGGGGGAACACTGAAGCTTTCTTT.

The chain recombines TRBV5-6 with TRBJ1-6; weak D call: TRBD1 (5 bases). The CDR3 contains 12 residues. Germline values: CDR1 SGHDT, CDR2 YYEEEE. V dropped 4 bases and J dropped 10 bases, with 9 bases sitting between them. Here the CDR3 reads CASSGGGSPLHF. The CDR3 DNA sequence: TGTGCCAGCAGCGGGGGGGGGTCACCCCTCCACTTT. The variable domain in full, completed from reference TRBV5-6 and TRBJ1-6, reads DAGVTQSPTHLIKTRGQQVTLRCSPKSGHDTVSWYQQALGQGPQFIFQYYEEEERQRGNFPDRFSGHQFPNYSSELNVNALLLGDSALYLCASSGGGSPLHFGNGTRLTVT.

This chain's CDR3 is CAWRWWGDYNEQFF. The DNA of the CDR3 is TGTGCCTGGAGGTGGTGGGGGGACTACAATGAGCAGTTCTTC. V usage is TRBV30 and J usage is TRBJ2-1, with a weak D call TRBD2 (6 bases). This CDR3 has 14 amino acids. Germline V gene data show CDR1 as GTSNPN and CDR2 as SVGIG (reference sequence). Between the trimmed V and J ends, which lost 3 bases and 3 bases, there was a span of 12 bases.

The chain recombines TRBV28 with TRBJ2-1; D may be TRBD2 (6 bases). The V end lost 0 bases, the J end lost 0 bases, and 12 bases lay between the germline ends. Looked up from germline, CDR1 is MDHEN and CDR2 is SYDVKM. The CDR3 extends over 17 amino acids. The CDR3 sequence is CASSLWGGGSSYNEQFF. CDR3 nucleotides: TGTGCCAGCAGTTTATGGGGTGGAGGGAGCTCCTACAATGAGCAGTTCTTC.

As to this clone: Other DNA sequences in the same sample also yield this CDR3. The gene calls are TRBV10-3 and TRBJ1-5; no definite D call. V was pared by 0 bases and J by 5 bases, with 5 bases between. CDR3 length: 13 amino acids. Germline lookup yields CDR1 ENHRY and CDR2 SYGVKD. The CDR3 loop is CAISESGDQPQHF. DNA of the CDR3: TGTGCCATCAGTGAGTCAGGAGATCAGCCCCAGCATTTT.

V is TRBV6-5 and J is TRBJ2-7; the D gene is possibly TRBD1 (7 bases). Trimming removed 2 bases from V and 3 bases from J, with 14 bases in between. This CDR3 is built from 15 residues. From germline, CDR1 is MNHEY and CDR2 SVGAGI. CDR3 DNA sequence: TGTGCCAGCAGTTACACAGGGGAGGCTATCTACGAGCAGTACTTC. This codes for CASSYTGEAIYEQYF.

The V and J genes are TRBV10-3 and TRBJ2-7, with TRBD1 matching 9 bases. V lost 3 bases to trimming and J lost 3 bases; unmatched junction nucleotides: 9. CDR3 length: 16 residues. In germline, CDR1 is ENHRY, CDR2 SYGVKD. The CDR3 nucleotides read TGTGCCATCAGTGATTTTAGTGGACAGGGGTTCTACGAGCAGTACTTC. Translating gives CAISDFSGQGFYEQYF.

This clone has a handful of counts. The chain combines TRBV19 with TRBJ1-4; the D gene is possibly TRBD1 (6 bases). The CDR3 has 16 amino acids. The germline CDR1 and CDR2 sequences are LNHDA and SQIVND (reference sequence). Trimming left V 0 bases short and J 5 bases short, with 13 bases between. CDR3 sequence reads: CASSIEIGGGNEKLFF. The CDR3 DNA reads TGTGCCAGTAGTATAGAGATCGGAGGGGGGAATGAAAAACTGTTTTTT.

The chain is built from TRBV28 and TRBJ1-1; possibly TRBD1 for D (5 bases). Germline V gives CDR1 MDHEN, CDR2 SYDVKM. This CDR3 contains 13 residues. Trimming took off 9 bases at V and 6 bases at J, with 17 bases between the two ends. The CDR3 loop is CASRSAGLAEAFF. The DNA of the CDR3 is TGTGCCAGTCGGTCGGCAGGGCTAGCTGAAGCTTTCTTT.

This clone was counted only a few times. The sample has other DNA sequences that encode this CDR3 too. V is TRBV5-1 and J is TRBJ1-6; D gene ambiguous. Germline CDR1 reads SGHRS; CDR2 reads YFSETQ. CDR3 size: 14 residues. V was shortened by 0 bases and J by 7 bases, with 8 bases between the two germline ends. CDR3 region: CASSLGTENSPLHF. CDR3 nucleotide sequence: TGCGCCAGCAGCTTGGGGACGGAAAATTCACCCCTCCACTTT.